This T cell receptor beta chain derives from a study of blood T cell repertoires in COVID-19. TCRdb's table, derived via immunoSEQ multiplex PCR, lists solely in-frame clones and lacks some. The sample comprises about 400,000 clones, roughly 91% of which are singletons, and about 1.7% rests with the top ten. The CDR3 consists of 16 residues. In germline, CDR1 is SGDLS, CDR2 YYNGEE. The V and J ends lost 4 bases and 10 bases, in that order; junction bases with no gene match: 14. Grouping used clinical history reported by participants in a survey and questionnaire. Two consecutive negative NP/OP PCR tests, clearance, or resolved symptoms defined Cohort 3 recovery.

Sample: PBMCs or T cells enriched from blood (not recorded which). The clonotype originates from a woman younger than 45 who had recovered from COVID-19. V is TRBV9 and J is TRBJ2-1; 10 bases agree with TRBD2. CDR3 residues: CASSPSRVAGGNEQFF. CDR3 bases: TGTGCCAGCAGCCCCTCAAGGGTAGCGGGAGGCAACGAGCAGTTCTTC.